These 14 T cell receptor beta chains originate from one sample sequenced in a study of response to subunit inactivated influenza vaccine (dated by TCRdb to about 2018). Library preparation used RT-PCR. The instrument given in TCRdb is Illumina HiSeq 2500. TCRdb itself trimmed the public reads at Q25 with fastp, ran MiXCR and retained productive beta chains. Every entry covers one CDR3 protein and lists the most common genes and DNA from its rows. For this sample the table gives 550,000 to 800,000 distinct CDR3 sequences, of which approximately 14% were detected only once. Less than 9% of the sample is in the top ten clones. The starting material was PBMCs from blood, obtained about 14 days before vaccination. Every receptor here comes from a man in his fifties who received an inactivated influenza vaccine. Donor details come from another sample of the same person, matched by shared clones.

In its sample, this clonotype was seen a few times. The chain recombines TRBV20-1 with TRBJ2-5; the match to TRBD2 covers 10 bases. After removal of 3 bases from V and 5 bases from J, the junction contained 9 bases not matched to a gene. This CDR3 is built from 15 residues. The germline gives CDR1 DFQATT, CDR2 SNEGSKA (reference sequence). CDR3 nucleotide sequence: TGCAGTGCTAGTGTACAGCGGGGGGGCATGGAGACCCAGTACTTC. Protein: CSASVQRGGMETQYF.

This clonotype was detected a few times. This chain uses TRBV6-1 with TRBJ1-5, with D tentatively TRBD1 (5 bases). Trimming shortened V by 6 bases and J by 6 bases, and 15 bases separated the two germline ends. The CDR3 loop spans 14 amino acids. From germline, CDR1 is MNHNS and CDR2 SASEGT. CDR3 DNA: TGTGCCAGCAGGCCCACCGGGGCTGGTCAGCCCCAGCATTTT. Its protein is CASRPTGAGQPQHF.

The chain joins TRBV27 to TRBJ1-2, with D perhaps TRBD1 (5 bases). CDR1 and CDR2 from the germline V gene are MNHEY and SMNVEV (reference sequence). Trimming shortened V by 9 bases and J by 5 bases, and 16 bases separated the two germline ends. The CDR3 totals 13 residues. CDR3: CASKGPAGYGYTF. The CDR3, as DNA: TGTGCCAGTAAGGGGCCGGCGGGATATGGCTACACCTTC.

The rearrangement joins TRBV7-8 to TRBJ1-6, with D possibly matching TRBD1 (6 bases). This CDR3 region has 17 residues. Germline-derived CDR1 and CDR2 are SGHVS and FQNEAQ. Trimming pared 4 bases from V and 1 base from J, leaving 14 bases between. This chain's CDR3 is CASSSVGGASYNSPLHF. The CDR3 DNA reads TGTGCCAGCAGCTCCGTCGGGGGCGCGTCCTATAATTCACCCCTCCACTTT.

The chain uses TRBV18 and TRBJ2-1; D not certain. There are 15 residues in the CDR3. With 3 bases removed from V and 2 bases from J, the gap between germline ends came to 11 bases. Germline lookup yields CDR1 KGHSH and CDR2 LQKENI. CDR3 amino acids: CASSPPLTTYNEQFF. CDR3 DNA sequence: TGTGCCAGCTCACCTCCGTTGACCACCTACAATGAGCAGTTCTTC.

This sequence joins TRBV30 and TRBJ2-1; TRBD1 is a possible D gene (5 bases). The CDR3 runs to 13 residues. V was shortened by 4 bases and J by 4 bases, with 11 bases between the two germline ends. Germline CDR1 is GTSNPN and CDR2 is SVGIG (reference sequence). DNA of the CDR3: TGTGCCTGGAATCCATCAGGGTACAATGAGCAGTTCTTC. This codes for CAWNPSGYNEQFF.

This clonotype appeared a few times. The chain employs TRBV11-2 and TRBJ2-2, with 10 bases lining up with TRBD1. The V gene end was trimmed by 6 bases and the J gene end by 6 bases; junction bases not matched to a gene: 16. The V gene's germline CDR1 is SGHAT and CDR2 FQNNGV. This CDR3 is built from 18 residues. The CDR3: CASRNPGQGLRDAGELFF. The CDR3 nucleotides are TGTGCCAGCAGAAATCCGGGACAGGGGTTAAGGGATGCCGGGGAGCTGTTTTTT.

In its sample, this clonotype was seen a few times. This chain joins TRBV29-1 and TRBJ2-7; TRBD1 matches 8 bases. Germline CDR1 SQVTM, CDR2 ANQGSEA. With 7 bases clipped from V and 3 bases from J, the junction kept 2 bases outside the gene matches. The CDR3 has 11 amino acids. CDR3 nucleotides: TGCAGCGCGGGACAGGTCTACGAGCAGTACTTC. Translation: CSAGQVYEQYF.

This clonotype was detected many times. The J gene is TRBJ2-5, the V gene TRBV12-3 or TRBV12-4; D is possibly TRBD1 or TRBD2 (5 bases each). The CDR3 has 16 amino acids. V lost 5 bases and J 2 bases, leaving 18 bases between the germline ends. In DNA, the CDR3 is TGTGCCAGCAGTGACCGGGACCCGGGGCTTCAAGAGACCCAGTACTTC. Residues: CASSDRDPGLQETQYF.

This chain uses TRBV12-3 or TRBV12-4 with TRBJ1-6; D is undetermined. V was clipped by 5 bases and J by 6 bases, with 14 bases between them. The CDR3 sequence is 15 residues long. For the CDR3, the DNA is TGTGCCAGCAGTCCCGGGTGGGCGGTTAATTCACCCCTCCACTTT. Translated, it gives CASSPGWAVNSPLHF.

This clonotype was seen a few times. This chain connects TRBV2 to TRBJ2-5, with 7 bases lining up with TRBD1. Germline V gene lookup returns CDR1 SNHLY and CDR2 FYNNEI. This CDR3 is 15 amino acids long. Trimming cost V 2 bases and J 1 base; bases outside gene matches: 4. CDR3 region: CASSELGQRQETQYF. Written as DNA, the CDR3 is TGTGCCAGCAGTGAATTGGGACAGCGCCAAGAGACCCAGTACTTC.

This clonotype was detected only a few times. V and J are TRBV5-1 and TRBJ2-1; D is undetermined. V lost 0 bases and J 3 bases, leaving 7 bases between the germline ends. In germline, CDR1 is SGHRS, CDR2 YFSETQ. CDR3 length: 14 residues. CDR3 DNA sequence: TGCGCCAGCAGCTTGGTCAGTAACTACAATGAGCAGTTCTTC. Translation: CASSLVSNYNEQFF.

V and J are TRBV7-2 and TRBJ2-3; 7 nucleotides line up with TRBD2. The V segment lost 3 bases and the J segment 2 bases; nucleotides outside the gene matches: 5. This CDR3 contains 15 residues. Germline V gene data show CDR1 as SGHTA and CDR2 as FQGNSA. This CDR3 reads CASSFGGVSTDTQYF. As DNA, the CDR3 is TGTGCCAGCAGCTTTGGGGGGGTCTCCACAGATACGCAGTATTTT.

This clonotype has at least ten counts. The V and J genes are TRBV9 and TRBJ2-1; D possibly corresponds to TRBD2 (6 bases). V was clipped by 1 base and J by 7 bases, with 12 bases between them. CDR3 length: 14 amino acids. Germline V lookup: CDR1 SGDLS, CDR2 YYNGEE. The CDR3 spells CASSVSDGGNEQFF. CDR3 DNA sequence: TGTGCCAGCAGCGTATCGGATGGGGGGAATGAGCAGTTCTTC. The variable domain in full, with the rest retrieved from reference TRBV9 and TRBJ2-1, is DSGVTQTPKHLITATGQRVTLRCSPRSGDLSVYWYQQSLDQGLQFLIQYYNGEERAKGNILERFSAQQFPDLHSELNLSSLELGDSALYFCASSVSDGGNEQFFGPGTRLTVL.